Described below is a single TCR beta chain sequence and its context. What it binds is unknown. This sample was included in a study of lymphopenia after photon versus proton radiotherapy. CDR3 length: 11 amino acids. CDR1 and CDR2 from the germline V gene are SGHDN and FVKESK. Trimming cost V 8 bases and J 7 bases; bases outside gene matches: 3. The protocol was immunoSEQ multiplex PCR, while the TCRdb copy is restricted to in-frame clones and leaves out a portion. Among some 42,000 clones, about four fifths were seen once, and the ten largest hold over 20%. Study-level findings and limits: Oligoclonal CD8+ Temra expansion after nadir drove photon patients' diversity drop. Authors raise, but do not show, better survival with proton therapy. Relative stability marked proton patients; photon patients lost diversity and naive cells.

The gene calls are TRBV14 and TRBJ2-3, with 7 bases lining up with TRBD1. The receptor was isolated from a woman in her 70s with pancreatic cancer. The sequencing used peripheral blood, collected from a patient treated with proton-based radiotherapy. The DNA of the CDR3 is TGTGCCAGCGGACAGGCCAATACGCAGTATTTT. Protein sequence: CASGQANTQYF.